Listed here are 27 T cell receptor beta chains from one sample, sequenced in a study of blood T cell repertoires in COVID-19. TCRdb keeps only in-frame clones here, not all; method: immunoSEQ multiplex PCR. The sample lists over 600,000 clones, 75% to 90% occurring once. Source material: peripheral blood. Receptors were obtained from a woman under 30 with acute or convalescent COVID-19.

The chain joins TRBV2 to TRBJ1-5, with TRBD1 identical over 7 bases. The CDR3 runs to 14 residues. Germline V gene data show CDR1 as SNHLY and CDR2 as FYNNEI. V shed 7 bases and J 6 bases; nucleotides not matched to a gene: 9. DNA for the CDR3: TGTGCCAGCAAGGACAGGTTCCTTGGTCAGCCCCAGCATTTT. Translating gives CASKDRFLGQPQHF.

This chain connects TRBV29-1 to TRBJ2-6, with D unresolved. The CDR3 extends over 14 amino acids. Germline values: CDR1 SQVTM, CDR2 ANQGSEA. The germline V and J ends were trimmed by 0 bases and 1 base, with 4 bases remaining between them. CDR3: CSVEDGSGANVLTF. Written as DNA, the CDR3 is TGCAGCGTTGAAGACGGGTCTGGGGCCAACGTCCTGACTTTC.

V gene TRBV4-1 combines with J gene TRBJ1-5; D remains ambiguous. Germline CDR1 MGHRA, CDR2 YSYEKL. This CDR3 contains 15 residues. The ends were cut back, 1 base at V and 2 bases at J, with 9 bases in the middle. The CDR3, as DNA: TGCGCCAGCAGCCAAGTTTTGTATGGCAATCAGCCCCAGCATTTT. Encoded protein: CASSQVLYGNQPQHF.

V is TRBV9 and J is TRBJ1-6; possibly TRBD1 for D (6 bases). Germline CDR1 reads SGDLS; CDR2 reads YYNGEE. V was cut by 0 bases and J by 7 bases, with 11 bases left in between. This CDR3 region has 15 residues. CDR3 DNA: TGTGCCAGCAGCGTAGGTGGGGGCCACAATTCACCCCTCCACTTT. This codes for CASSVGGGHNSPLHF.

CDR3 protein: CASRPTRSSYNSPLHF. Here the CDR3 DNA reads TGTGCCAGCAGACCAACACGAAGCTCCTATAATTCACCCCTCCACTTT. The V gene is TRBV28, the J gene TRBJ1-6; D remains unclear. The germline V gene has CDR1 MDHEN and CDR2 SYDVKM. V gave up 6 bases and J gave up 0 bases, with 12 bases separating them. CDR3 length equals 16 residues.

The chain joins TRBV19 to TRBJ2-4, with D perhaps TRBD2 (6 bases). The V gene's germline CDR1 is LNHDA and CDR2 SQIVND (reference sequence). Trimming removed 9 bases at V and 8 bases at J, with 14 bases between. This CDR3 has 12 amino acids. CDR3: CASSGTWDIQYF. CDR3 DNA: TGTGCCAGCTCCGGGACTTGGGACATTCAGTACTTC.

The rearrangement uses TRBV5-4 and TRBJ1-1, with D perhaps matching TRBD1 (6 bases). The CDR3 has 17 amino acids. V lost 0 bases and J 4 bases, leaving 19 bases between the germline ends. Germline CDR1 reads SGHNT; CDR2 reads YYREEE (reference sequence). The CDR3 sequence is CASSLEGQGFSSTEAFF. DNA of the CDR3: TGTGCCAGCAGCTTGGAAGGGCAGGGGTTTTCTAGCACTGAAGCTTTCTTT.

CDR3 nucleotides: TGTGCCATCAGTGAGTCGAAGGACACTGAGCAGTTCTTC. This sequence encodes CAISESKDTEQFF. This chain connects TRBV10-3 to TRBJ2-1; a possible D gene is TRBD1 (5 bases). Germline V gene data show CDR1 as ENHRY and CDR2 as SYGVKD. V was trimmed by 0 bases and J by 9 bases, leaving 9 bases between them. There are 13 residues in the CDR3.

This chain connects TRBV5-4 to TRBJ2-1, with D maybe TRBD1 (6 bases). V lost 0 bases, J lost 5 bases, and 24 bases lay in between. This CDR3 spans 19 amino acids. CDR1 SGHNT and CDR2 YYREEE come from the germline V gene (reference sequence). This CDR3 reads CASSLELLRGGQMNNEQFF. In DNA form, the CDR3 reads TGTGCCAGCAGCTTGGAGTTGCTACGAGGAGGACAGATGAACAATGAGCAGTTCTTC.

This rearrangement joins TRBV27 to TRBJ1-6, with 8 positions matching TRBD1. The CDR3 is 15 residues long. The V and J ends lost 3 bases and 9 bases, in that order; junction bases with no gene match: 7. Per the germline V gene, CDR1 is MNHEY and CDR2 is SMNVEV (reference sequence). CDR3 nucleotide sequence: TGTGCCAGCAGTTTGCTCGGACAGGGTCTTTCACCCCTCCACTTT. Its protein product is CASSLLGQGLSPLHF.

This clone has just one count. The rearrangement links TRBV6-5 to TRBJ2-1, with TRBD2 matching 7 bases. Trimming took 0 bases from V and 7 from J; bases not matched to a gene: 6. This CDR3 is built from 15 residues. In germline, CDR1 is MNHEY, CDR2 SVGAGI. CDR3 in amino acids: CASSYSGGGRNEQFF. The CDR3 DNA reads TGTGCCAGCAGTTACTCGGGCGGGGGTAGGAATGAGCAGTTCTTC.

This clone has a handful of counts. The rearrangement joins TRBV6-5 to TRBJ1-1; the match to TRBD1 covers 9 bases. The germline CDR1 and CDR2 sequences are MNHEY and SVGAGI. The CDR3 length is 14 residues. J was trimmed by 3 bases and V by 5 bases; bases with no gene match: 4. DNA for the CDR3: TGTGCCAGCAGTCCAACAGGGGGCTACACTGAAGCTTTCTTT. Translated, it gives CASSPTGGYTEAFF.

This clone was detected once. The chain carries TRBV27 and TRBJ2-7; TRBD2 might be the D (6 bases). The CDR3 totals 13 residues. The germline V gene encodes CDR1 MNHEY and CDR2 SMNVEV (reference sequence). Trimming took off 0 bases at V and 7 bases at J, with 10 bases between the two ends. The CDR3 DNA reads TGTGCCAGCAGTTTATCGTGGGGGGATGAGCAGTACTTC. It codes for CASSLSWGDEQYF.

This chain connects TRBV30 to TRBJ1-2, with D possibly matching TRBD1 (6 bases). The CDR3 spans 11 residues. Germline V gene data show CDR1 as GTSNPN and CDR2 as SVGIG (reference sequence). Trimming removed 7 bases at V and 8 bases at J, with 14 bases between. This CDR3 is CALPQRGGYTF. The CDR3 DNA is TGTGCCTTGCCCCAGAGGGGGGGCTACACCTTC.

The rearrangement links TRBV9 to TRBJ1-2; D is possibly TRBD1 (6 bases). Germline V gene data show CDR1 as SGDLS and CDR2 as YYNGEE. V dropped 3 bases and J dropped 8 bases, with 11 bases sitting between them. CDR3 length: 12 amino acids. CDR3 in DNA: TGTGCCAGCAGCGCAACGGGGGGCGGCTACACCTTC. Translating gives CASSATGGGYTF.

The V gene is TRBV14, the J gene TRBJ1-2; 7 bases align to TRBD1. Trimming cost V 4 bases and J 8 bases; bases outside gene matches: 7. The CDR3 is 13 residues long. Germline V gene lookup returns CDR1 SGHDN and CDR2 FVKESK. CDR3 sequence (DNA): TGTGCCAGCAGCCCCTACAGGGGAGGAGGCTACACCTTC. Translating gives CASSPYRGGGYTF. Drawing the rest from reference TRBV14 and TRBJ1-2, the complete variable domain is EAGVTQFPSHSVIEKGQTVTLRCDPISGHDNLYWYRRVMGKEIKFLLHFVKESKQDESGMPNNRFLAERTGGTYSTLKVQPAELEDSGVYFCASSPYRGGGYTFGSGTRLTVV.

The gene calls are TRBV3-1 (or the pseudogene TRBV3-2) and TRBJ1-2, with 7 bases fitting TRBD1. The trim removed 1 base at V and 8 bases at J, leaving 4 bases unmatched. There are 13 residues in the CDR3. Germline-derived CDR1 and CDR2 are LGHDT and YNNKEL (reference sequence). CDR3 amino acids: CASSQGGGVGYTF. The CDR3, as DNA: TGTGCCAGCAGCCAAGGAGGGGGCGTAGGCTACACCTTC.

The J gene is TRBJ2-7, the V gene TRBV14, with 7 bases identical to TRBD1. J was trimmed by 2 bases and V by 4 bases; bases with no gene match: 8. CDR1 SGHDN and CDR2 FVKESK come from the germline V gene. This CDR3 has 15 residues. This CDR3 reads CASSRETGTAYEQYF. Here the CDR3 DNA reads TGTGCCAGCAGCCGAGAGACCGGGACAGCCTACGAGCAGTACTTC.

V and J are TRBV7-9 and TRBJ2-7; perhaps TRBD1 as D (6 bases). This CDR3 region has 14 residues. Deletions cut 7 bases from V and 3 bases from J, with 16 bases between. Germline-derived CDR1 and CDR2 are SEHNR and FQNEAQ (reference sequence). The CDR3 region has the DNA TGTGCCAGCAACCCTGGGGACAAGTTCTACGAGCAGTACTTC. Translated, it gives CASNPGDKFYEQYF.

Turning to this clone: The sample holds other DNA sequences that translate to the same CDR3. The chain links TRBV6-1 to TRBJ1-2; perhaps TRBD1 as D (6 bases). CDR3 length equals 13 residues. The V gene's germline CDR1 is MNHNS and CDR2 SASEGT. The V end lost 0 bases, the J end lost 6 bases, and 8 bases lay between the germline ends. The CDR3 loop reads CASSEARGNGYTF. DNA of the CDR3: TGTGCCAGCAGTGAAGCGAGGGGGAATGGCTACACCTTC.

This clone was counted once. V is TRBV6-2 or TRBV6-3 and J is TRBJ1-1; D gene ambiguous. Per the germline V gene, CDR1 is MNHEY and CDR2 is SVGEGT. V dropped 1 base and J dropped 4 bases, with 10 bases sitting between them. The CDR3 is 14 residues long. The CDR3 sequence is CASSYLAEGTEAFF. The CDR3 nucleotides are TGTGCCAGCAGTTACTTGGCAGAGGGCACTGAAGCTTTCTTT.

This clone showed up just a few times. CDR3 sequence (DNA): TGCGCCAGCAGCACGCCGGGACAGGGGGGCCCTAACTATGGCTACACCTTC. It codes for CASSTPGQGGPNYGYTF. The rearrangement joins TRBV4-1 to TRBJ1-2; 11 bases fit TRBD1. In germline, CDR1 is MGHRA, CDR2 YSYEKL. V shed 5 bases, J shed 0 bases, and the junction held 8 bases outside the gene matches. The CDR3 spans 17 residues.

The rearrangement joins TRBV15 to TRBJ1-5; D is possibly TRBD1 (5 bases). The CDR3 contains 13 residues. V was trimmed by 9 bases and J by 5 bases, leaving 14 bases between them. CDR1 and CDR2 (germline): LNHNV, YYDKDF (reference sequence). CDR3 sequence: CATTDTFYQPQHF. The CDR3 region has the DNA TGTGCCACGACGGACACTTTCTATCAGCCCCAGCATTTT.

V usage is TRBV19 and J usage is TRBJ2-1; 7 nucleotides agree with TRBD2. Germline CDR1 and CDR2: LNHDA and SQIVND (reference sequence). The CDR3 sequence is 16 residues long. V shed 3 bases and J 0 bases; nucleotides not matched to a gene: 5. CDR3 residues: CASSIWGGSSYNEQFF. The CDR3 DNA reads TGTGCCAGTAGTATCTGGGGGGGGAGCTCCTACAATGAGCAGTTCTTC.

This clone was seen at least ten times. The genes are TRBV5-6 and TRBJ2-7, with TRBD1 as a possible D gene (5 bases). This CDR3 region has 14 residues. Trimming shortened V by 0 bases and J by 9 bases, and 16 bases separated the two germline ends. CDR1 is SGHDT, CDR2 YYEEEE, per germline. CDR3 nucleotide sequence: TGTGCCAGCAGCTTGGGTGGTTGGCACGACAGGCAGTACTTC. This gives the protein CASSLGGWHDRQYF.

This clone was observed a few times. The chain's CDR3 is CASSQVRGNQPQHF. In DNA form, the CDR3 reads TGCGCCAGCAGCCAAGTGAGGGGCAATCAGCCCCAGCATTTT. V is TRBV4-1 and J is TRBJ1-5, with D unresolved. Germline CDR1 reads MGHRA; CDR2 reads YSYEKL. The CDR3 extends over 14 amino acids. V dropped 1 base and J dropped 2 bases, with 6 bases sitting between them.

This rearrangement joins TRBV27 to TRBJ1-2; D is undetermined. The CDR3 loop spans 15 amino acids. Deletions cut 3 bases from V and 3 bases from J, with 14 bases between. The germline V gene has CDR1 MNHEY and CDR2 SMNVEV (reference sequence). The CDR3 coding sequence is TGTGCCAGCAGTTTGGCTAACGTCGGGGACTATGGCTACACCTTC. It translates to CASSLANVGDYGYTF.